This TCR beta chain emerged from a study of shared clonotypes between healthy human individuals. Findings and limits, study-wide: Relative to their counterparts shared across all four donors, non-shared clonotypes exhibited diminished generation probabilities.

TCRdb keeps only in-frame clones here, not all; method: immunoSEQ multiplex PCR. The repertoire consists of more than 2,000,000 clones, with about 92% occurring once and the leading ten covering about 0.13%. With respect to this clone: The antigen is unknown.

Trimming removed 7 bases at V and 3 bases at J, with 20 bases between. CDR1 GTSNPN and CDR2 SVGIG come from the germline V gene (reference sequence). The CDR3 totals 15 residues. The source of this sequence is a man between 18 and 35 years old in good health. The J gene is TRBJ2-3, the V gene TRBV30; D possibly corresponds to TRBD2 (6 bases). The sequencing sample was made of naive CD4+ T cells sorted from blood. Described subset: CD45RA+ positively selected. The CDR3 loop reads CAYLIPGLRTDTQYF. The CDR3, as DNA: TGTGCCTACTTGATCCCGGGACTTCGTACAGATACGCAGTATTTT.